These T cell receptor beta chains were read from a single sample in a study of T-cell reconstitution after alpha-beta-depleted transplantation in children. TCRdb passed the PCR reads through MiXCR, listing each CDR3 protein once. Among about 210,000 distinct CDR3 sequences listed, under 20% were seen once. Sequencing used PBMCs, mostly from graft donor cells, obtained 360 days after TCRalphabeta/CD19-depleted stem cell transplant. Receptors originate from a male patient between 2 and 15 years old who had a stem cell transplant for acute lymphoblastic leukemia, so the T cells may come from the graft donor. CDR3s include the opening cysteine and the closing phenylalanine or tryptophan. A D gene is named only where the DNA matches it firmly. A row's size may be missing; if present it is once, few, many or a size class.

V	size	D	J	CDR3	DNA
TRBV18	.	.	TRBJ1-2	CASSPVYIYGYTF	TGTGCCAGCTCACCAGTATATATCTATGGCTACACCTTC
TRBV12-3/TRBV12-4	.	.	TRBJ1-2	CASSSVLGYGYTF	TGTGCCAGCAGCTCCGTTCTAGGCTATGGCTACACCTTC
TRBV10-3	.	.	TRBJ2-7	CAISDLPIITYEQYF	TGTGCCATCAGTGATCTTCCGATAATCACCTACGAGCAGTACTTC
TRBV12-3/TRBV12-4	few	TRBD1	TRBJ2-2	CASSLTGGAPGWELFF	TGTGCCAGCAGCTTGACAGGGGGCGCCCCCGGTTGGGAGCTGTTTTTT
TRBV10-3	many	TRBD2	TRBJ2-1	CAIPSGGPHNEQFF	TGTGCCATCCCGAGCGGGGGGCCCCATAATGAGCAGTTCTTC
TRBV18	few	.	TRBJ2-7	CASSPATTQGTDEQYF	TGTGCCAGCTCACCCGCAACAACACAGGGTACAGACGAGCAGTACTTC
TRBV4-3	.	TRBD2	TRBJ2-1	CASSQRTSGGGNEQFF	TGCGCCAGCAGCCAGCGGACTAGCGGGGGAGGAAATGAGCAGTTCTTC
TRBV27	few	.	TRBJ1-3	CASSPRDTSGNTIYF	TGTGCCAGCAGTCCCCGGGACACTTCTGGAAACACCATATATTTT
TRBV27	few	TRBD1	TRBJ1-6	CASSSPHDRGSYNSPLHF	TGTGCCAGCAGTTCTCCACACGACAGGGGATCCTATAATTCACCCCTCCACTTT
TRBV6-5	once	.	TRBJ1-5	CASSYSYRVGDQPQHF	TGTGCCAGCAGTTACTCTTACAGGGTTGGTGATCAGCCCCAGCATTTT
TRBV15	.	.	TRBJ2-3	CATSANSLGGRDTQYF	TGTGCCACCAGCGCCAATAGCTTGGGGGGCAGAGATACGCAGTATTTT
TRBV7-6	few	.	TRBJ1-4	CASSRGGGRNEKLFF	TGTGCCAGCAGCCGAGGAGGGGGAAGGAATGAAAAACTGTTTTTT
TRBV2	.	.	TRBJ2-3	CASSAVQLSTDTQYF	TGTGCCAGCAGTGCAGTACAGCTTAGCACAGATACGCAGTATTTT
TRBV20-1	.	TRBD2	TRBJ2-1	CSARVGTSGGASEQFF	TGCAGTGCTAGAGTTGGGACTAGCGGGGGGGCCAGTGAGCAGTTCTTC
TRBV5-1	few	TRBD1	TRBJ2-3	CASSTPGQGDTQYF	TGCGCCAGCAGCACCCCGGGACAGGGAGATACGCAGTATTTT